Detailed here is one T cell receptor beta chain. Its binding antigen is unknown. No quality values exist for individual bases; no much larger clone is one base distant. Library creation used PCR. This sample was sequenced with an Illumina HiSeq 2500. TCR libraries were prepared with molecular barcoding, using unique molecular identifiers to normalize TCRbeta repertoire quantification. TCRdb reran the public reads through fastp at Q25 and MiXCR, keeping productive beta chains. Each entry merges the rows of one CDR3 protein and shows their most common DNA and genes. This sample is represented by about 980,000 distinct CDR3 sequences; about 29% of them were singletons. 28% of the sample belongs to the ten largest clones. Spanning cysteine to phenylalanine, the CDR3 consists of 16 amino acids. This entry keeps only the CDR3 DNA: 48 bases, framed from base 1. Trimming takes 7 bases off V and 6 bases off J; junction bases not matched to a gene: 16. Reading the germline V gene (reference sequence) gives CDR1 DFQATT and CDR2 SNEGSKA.

The data stem from a study of T-cell reconstitution after alpha-beta-depleted transplantation in children (dated by TCRdb to 2015 to 2016). For the wider study: The study quantitatively tracked T-cell immune reconstitution after TCRalphabeta/CD19-depleted allogeneic hematopoietic cell transplantation in children using TCR repertoire profiling. Paper-wide results and their limitations: Apparently early alphabetaT-cell count recovery about two months after transplant reportedly relied on only several hundred rapidly expanded clones derived from non-depleted graft cells. In some patients, the high TCRbeta diversity seen at day 60 was put down to recipient T cells and intrathymic progenitors that had survived conditioning. Hyperexpanded clone frequencies declined over subsequent months; after one year, T-cell counts and TCRbeta diversity were mostly attributed to newly produced T cells.

Explained via the paper, the treatment or condition label denotes: allogeneic hematopoietic cell transplantation with graft depleted of TCRalphabeta T cells and CD19 B cells. TCRalphabeta/CD19-depleted allogeneic hematopoietic cell grafts were given to the transplant recipients, all of whom were children. The receptor was isolated from a boy younger than two who had a stem cell transplant for SCID, so the T cells may come from the graft donor. The sequenced sample was PBMCs, mostly from graft donor cells, obtained 360 days after TCRalphabeta/CD19-depleted stem cell transplant. The sequence is built from TRBV20-1 and TRBJ2-4; 9 central nucleotides agree with TRBD2. This receptor has the CDR3 CSVKFPGTSRRNIQYF. The DNA sequence reads TGCAGTGTTAAATTCCCCGGGACTAGCCGACGAAACATTCAGTACTTC.